Following are 14 T cell receptor beta chains from one sample sequenced in a study of tumor and adjacent non-tumor tissue in lung cancer. No cell sorting was done before RNA was extracted from the tissue. More than 3 cm separated this lung sample from the edge of the tumor. TCRbeta libraries were built with three rounds of nested PCR, modified from ARM-PCR. TCRdb re-called the multiplex PCR reads through MiXCR, storing one row per CDR3 protein. Found here are 70,000 to 90,000 distinct CDR3 sequences, nearly 70% of them singletons; the top ten hold around a quarter. Sequenced: distant non-tumor lung tissue. The receptors derive from a woman in her 50s with non-small cell lung cancer.

This rearrangement joins TRBV5-6 to TRBJ2-1; tentative D call: TRBD1 (6 bases). The length of the CDR3 is 16 residues. The V end was cut by 1 base, the J end by 8 bases, with 19 bases between. From germline, CDR1 is SGHDT and CDR2 YYEEEE. Here the CDR3 reads CASSLMGASRVYEQFF. In DNA form, the CDR3 reads TGTGCCAGCAGCTTGATGGGGGCTTCGAGGGTCTATGAGCAGTTCTTC.

This chain connects TRBV5-5 to TRBJ1-1; no firm D call. The germline V gene encodes CDR1 SGHKS and CDR2 YYEKEE (reference sequence). The CDR3 loop spans 13 amino acids. V lost 2 bases and J lost 1, with 6 bases in between. The CDR3 here is CASSLRENTEAFF. CDR3 DNA sequence: TGTGCCAGCAGCTTAAGGGAGAACACTGAAGCTTTCTTT.

Of note for this clonotype: Given a much more abundant clone one base away, this may be a read error. This chain links TRBV11-2 with TRBJ2-7; D possibly corresponds to TRBD2 (5 bases). From germline, CDR1 is SGHAT and CDR2 FQNNGV. The CDR3 has 15 residues. CDR3 amino acids: CASGLDKRSGDEQYF. The CDR3 DNA reads as TGTGCCAGCGGCTTAGATAAGCGGAGCGGCGACGAGCAGTACTTC.

This clonotype was picked up a small number of times. A much larger clone lies a single base off, so this may be a read error. The chain joins TRBV7-9 to TRBJ2-7, with D perhaps matching TRBD2 (6 bases). Germline CDR1 and CDR2: SEHNR and FQNEAQ (reference sequence). The CDR3 consists of 13 residues. This CDR3 is CVSSLMEGNREYF. DNA for the CDR3: TGTGTCAGCAGCTTAATGGAGGGGAATCGGGAGTACTTC.

Worth noting for this clonotype: This clone may be a read error of a much larger clone one base away. The chain joins TRBV6-6 to TRBJ2-1, with D possibly TRBD2 on 5 matching bases. This CDR3 spans 14 amino acids. Germline assignment: CDR1 MNHNY and CDR2 SVGAGI (reference sequence). Trimming took 8 bases from V and 0 from J, leaving 11 bases between them. CDR3 sequence: CASERGNSYNEQFF. The CDR3 DNA reads as TGTGCCAGCGAGAGAGGGAACTCCTACAATGAGCAGTTCTTC.

The chain carries TRBV18 and TRBJ2-6, with unresolved D. Germline lookup yields CDR1 KGHSH and CDR2 LQKENI. V was clipped by 5 bases and J by 4 bases, with 15 bases between them. The CDR3 is 16 amino acids. The CDR3 nucleotides are TGTGCCAGCTCAACTCTAGGTCGTTCCGGGGCCAACGTCCTGACTTTC. It encodes CASSTLGRSGANVLTF.

To note about this clonotype: It is likely a read error, because the conserved phenylalanine at the end of the CDR3 is missing. The chain recombines TRBV20-1 with TRBJ2-1; a possible D gene is TRBD1 (6 bases). The germline gives CDR1 DFQATT, CDR2 SNEGSKA (reference sequence). The CDR3 consists of 15 residues. V lost 3 bases to trimming and J lost 0 bases, with 12 bases between them. The DNA for the CDR3 is TGCAGTGCTAGTATAGGGGGTAACTCCTACAATGAGCAGTTCTTA. Its protein is CSASIGGNSYNEQFL.

Details on this clonotype: The final CDR3 position lacks the conserved phenylalanine or tryptophan, pointing to a likely read error. The limits of the CDR3 on the DNA are not certain, so only TCRdb's listed CDR3 is given. The gene calls are TRBV14 and TRBJ2-5; the table's TRBD1 call for D was not verified on the DNA. Per germline, CDR1 SGHDN and CDR2 FVKESK. The length of the CDR3 is 14 amino acids, counting both ends. CDR3 amino acids: CASSQGQAKETRYL.

This chain links TRBV11-2 with TRBJ2-5; maybe TRBD1 (6 bases). Per germline, CDR1 SGHAT and CDR2 FQNNGV. This CDR3 has 15 residues. The V gene lost 5 bases and the J gene lost 9 bases, with 22 bases spanning the gap. In DNA, the CDR3 is TGTGCCAGCAGCCTAGTTCGACAGGCCCCGAACGCCCAGTACTTC. The encoded protein is CASSLVRQAPNAQYF.

The chain uses TRBV28 and TRBJ1-5; unclear D gene. Trimming shortened V by 7 bases and J by 4 bases, and 14 bases separated the two germline ends. Germline lookup yields CDR1 MDHEN and CDR2 SYDVKM. The CDR3 consists of 14 residues. CDR3 in DNA: TGTGCCAGCACTTACGGAGGTGGTAATCAGCCCCAGCATTTT. Its protein is CASTYGGGNQPQHF.

This clonotype was recorded a few times. The rearrangement links TRBV11-2 to TRBJ2-7; D possibly corresponds to TRBD2 (6 bases). Germline CDR1 is SGHAT and CDR2 is FQNNGV. Trimming took off 0 bases at V and 11 bases at J, with 11 bases between the two ends. The CDR3 totals 12 residues. In DNA form, the CDR3 reads TGTGCCAGCAGCTTAGAAGCGGGTGCCGAGTACTTC. Residues: CASSLEAGAEYF.

Concerning this clonotype: This may be a read error, as it is one base from a much larger clone. The J gene is TRBJ1-5, the V gene TRBV6-1, with D unclear. The CDR3 loop spans 17 amino acids. From germline, CDR1 is MNHNS and CDR2 SASEGT. V shed 7 bases and J shed 1 base, with 20 bases lying between them. In DNA, the CDR3 is TGTGCCAGCAAGGATTGCGACAAGGGTTGGAGCAATCAGCCCCAGCATTTT. Translation: CASKDCDKGWSNQPQHF.

Of note for this clonotype: One junction end disagrees with the germline gene, perhaps due to a read error. In nucleotides, the CDR3 is TGTGCCAGCTGCTTACTAGCGGGGGAGTACGAGCAGTACTTC. It translates to CASCLLAGEYEQYF. This chain connects TRBV11-2 to TRBJ2-7; 11 positions match TRBD2. CDR1 is SGHAT, CDR2 FQNNGV, per germline. The CDR3 consists of 14 residues.

This chain connects TRBV20-1 to TRBJ1-5, with 8 positions matching TRBD1. Germline V gene sequence: CDR1 DFQATT, CDR2 SNEGSKA (reference sequence). V trimming: 4 bases; J trimming: 0 bases; junction bases outside the gene matches: 2. The CDR3 is made up of 14 amino acids. The CDR3 spells CSAKGTGSNQPQHF. The CDR3, as DNA: TGCAGTGCTAAAGGGACAGGTAGCAATCAGCCCCAGCATTTT.